A selection of T cell receptor beta chains follows, all from one sample in a study of CXCR3-negative and CXCR3-positive naive CD8 T cells. TCRdb reprocessed the 5' RACE reads; each CDR3 protein has one entry and no DNA is given. The sample's table shows tens of thousands of distinct CDR3 sequences. Sequenced sample: naive CXCR3- CD8+ T cells from blood. Receptors were obtained from a human donor in good health. Some clones in this sample may be carry-over from other donors' samples. CDR3s include the opening cysteine and the closing phenylalanine or tryptophan.

TRBJ2-7 | TRBV5-4 | CASSLFRGGAYEQYF
TRBJ1-1 | TRBV12-3/TRBV12-4 | CASSFGGNTEAFF
TRBJ2-2 | TRBV29-1 | CSVALGQLVAGELFF
TRBJ2-5 | TRBV5-1 | CASSHGRGSQETQYF
TRBJ2-5 | TRBV12-3/TRBV12-4 | CASSFGDGETQYF
TRBJ2-5 | TRBV28 | CASSLVATQETQYF
TRBJ2-7 | TRBV29-1 | CSVVPSNTYEQYF
TRBJ2-7 | TRBV9 | CASSRSGGPSYEQYF
TRBJ1-1 | TRBV5-1 | CASSLVEGAQTEAFF
TRBJ1-6 | TRBV28 | CASSTFLYAKGRGNSPLHF
TRBJ2-7 | TRBV27 | CASSFIGSDYEQYF
TRBJ2-1 | TRBV29-1 | CSVDGNTGTGDNEQFF
TRBJ1-3 | TRBV20-1 | CSAREWGGNTIYF
TRBJ2-5 | TRBV12-3/TRBV12-4 | CASSTRTGTQETQYF
TRBJ2-7 | TRBV9 | CASSGGLAGNGEQYF
TRBJ1-1 | TRBV7-9 | CASSSLGGGVDTEAFF
TRBJ2-7 | TRBV7-9 | CASSGPAGGANSWEQYF
TRBJ2-1 | TRBV6-4 | CASSVLAGANEQFF
TRBJ2-1 | TRBV7-8 | CASSLAIAGYFDQFF
TRBJ2-2 | TRBV20-1 | CSARDRDFKDTGELFF
TRBJ2-5 | TRBV4-1 | CASSQVPTSATETQYF
TRBJ2-7 | TRBV29-1 | CSVEGDSSYEQYF
TRBJ2-7 | TRBV9 | CASSLTSGFSYEQYF
TRBJ2-2 | TRBV6-6 | CASSYAGSGELFF
TRBJ2-7 | TRBV7-8 | CASSLLVDNSYDQYF
TRBJ2-7 | TRBV7-2 | CASGPSYEQYF
TRBJ1-5 | TRBV7-9 | CASSLGTGDQPQHF
TRBJ2-7 | TRBV29-1 | CSVEDSTTAYEQYF
TRBJ2-7 | TRBV28 | CASSHHDRGNYEQYF
TRBJ2-2 | TRBV7-7 | CASSSTGRTGELFF
TRBJ1-2 | TRBV25-1 | CASSVGGHGYTF
TRBJ1-2 | TRBV29-1 | CSVATGADYGYTF
TRBJ1-5 | TRBV29-1 | CSVGGQYSNQPQHF
TRBJ2-7 | TRBV29-1 | CSVVRTGAYEQYF
TRBJ2-1 | TRBV6-2/TRBV6-3 | CASSYPTSSGGFGEQFF
TRBJ2-1 | TRBV5-6 | CASSFSVAHNEQFF
TRBJ1-1 | TRBV5-4 | CASSFTGGPNTEAFF